The rows below give T cell receptor beta chains drawn from one sample of a study of T-cell memory formation after mild COVID-19. TCRdb re-analysed the 5' RACE reads in MiXCR, keeping a single row per CDR3 protein. Of about 180,000 distinct CDR3 sequences listed, around a sixth are singletons. Sequenced sample: PBMCs or a T cell subset sorted from them (not recorded which). The origin of the receptors is a man younger than 35 who had mild COVID-19 (a few samples of this study predate the infection). Cell type and time point are not known. Each CDR3 is given with its conserved first and last residue. D genes are given only for firm matches. Rows may omit the clone size; those that give it use once, few, many or a size class.

clone_size | j_call | d_call | v_call | cdr3_nt | cdr3_aa
few | TRBJ2-1 | . | TRBV11-3 | TGTGCCAGCAGCTTTGCGGGACAGAAGGAGCAGTTCTTC | CASSFAGQKEQFF
. | TRBJ1-2 | . | TRBV12-3/TRBV12-4 | TGTGCCAGCAGTACACAGGGAGGTGGCTACACCTTC | CASSTQGGGYTF
few | TRBJ2-7 | TRBD1 | TRBV5-1 | TGCGCCAGCAACTTAGGGGGCGGCACCTACGAGCAGTACTTC | CASNLGGGTYEQYF
many | TRBJ1-1 | . | TRBV12-3/TRBV12-4 | TGTGCCAGCAAAGGAAACACTGAAGCTTTCTTT | CASKGNTEAFF
. | TRBJ2-1 | TRBD1 | TRBV3-1 | TGTGCCAGCAGCTTAAACAGGGGTGGTGAGCAGTTCTTC | CASSLNRGGEQFF
few | TRBJ2-3 | TRBD2 | TRBV7-2 | TGTGCCAGCAGGACTAGCGGGGGCTCAGATACGCAGTATTTT | CASRTSGGSDTQYF
. | TRBJ2-3 | . | TRBV29-1 | TGCAGCGTTGAAGATCTGGGTCGGTATTTT | CSVEDLGRYF
few | TRBJ1-5 | . | TRBV6-5 | TGTGCCAGCAGTTACTCGCAGGGGAGACAGCCCCAGCATTTT | CASSYSQGRQPQHF
many | TRBJ2-3 | . | TRBV7-2 | TGTGCCAGCAGCCGTCTCATCACAGATACGCAGTATTTT | CASSRLITDTQYF
. | TRBJ1-6 | . | TRBV2 | TGTGCCAGCAGCCCCCTGGCCGGGAATTCACCCCTCCACTTT | CASSPLAGNSPLHF
few | TRBJ2-5 | TRBD1 | TRBV29-1 | TGCAGCGTTGTCCAGGGGGCGGGGGAGACCCAGTACTTC | CSVVQGAGETQYF
. | TRBJ2-7 | TRBD1 | TRBV18 | TGTGCCAGCTCATCAGACAGGGGGTCCGCCTACGAGCAGTACTTC | CASSSDRGSAYEQYF
few | TRBJ1-1 | . | TRBV28 | TGTGCCAGCAGTGGAGGGGGGACCACTGAAGCTTTCTTT | CASSGGGTTEAFF
. | TRBJ1-2 | . | TRBV3-1 | TGTGCCAGCAGCCAAGAGGTAGTCCGGGGGAATGGCTACACCTTC | CASSQEVVRGNGYTF
. | TRBJ2-5 | TRBD1 | TRBV20-1 | TGCAGTGCTAGACGGACAGGGAAAGAGACCCAGTACTTC | CSARRTGKETQYF
. | TRBJ1-4 | . | TRBV19 | TGTGCCAGTACCCGGATTGGGATTGAAAAACTGTTTTTT | CASTRIGIEKLFF
. | TRBJ1-1 | TRBD1 | TRBV20-1 | TGCAGCCAACAGGGGAGCACTGAAGCTTTCTTT | CSQQGSTEAFF
few | TRBJ2-7 | TRBD2 | TRBV2 | TGTGCCAGCAGTGCTGGACTAGCCGGCGAGCAGTACTTC | CASSAGLAGEQYF
few | TRBJ1-2 | . | TRBV4-3 | TGCGCCAGCAGCCAAGGATCCGGGAGAACTTTTTATGGCTACACCTTC | CASSQGSGRTFYGYTF
many | TRBJ1-1 | TRBD1 | TRBV7-3 | TGTGCCAGCAGCCTCACAGGGGGAAATACTGAAGCTTTCTTT | CASSLTGGNTEAFF
few | TRBJ2-5 | . | TRBV6-1 | TGTGCCAGCAGGAGGGGAGAGACCCAGTACTTC | CASRRGETQYF
once | TRBJ2-5 | . | TRBV18 | TGTGCCAGCTCTCCGGGGTCGGCGGTGACCCAGTACTTC | CASSPGSAVTQYF
. | TRBJ1-5 | . | TRBV12-3/TRBV12-4 | TGTGCCAGCAGTTTAGGGGGGAGGGGAAATCAGCCCCAGCATTTT | CASSLGGRGNQPQHF
few | TRBJ2-5 | . | TRBV3-1 | TGTGCCAGCAGCCAAGGGGCCCGGGGGCAAGAGACCCAGTACTTC | CASSQGARGQETQYF
. | TRBJ2-3 | . | TRBV24-1 | TGTGCCACCAGTGACTCCTCAGGGGGGGCCCGCACAGATACGCAGTATTTT | CATSDSSGGARTDTQYF
few | TRBJ2-3 | TRBD2 | TRBV7-2 | TGTGCCAGCAGCCCCAGAGGGGGGACTAGCCGGGTTACGCAGTATTTT | CASSPRGGTSRVTQYF
few | TRBJ1-2 | . | TRBV12-3/TRBV12-4 | TGTGCCAGCAGCCGCGATGGAGGCCTCTATGGCTACACCTTC | CASSRDGGLYGYTF
few | TRBJ2-1 | TRBD2 | TRBV4-1 | TGCGCCAGCAGCCAAACTAGCGGGGGGGCCATGGTTGAGCAGTTCTTC | CASSQTSGGAMVEQFF
few | TRBJ2-2 | TRBD2 | TRBV7-2 | TGTGCCAGCAGCACCCGGACTAGCGGGGGACTCGGGGCCGGGGAGCTGTTTTTT | CASSTRTSGGLGAGELFF
. | TRBJ1-5 | TRBD1 | TRBV6-2/TRBV6-3 | TGTGCCAGCAGTTCCGGACAGGCGAATCAGCCCCAGCATTTT | CASSSGQANQPQHF
. | TRBJ2-3 | . | TRBV5-6 | TGTGCCAGCAGCTTGGTGACAACACGCACAGATACGCAGTATTTT | CASSLVTTRTDTQYF
few | TRBJ2-3 | . | TRBV4-3 | TGCGCCAGCAGCTTGGGGGGAGACGGCACAGATACGCAGTATTTT | CASSLGGDGTDTQYF
few | TRBJ2-3 | . | TRBV11-2 | TGTGCCAGCAGCTTAGTTCCACTAGGTGGTACAGATACGCAGTATTTT | CASSLVPLGGTDTQYF
. | TRBJ2-2 | . | TRBV7-2 | TGTGCCAGCAGCTTAGTAGGCGGCGGGGAGCTGTTTTTT | CASSLVGGGELFF
. | TRBJ2-4 | . | TRBV5-1 | TGCGCCAGCAGCTTCATGGAGGGCAAAAACATTCAGTACTTC | CASSFMEGKNIQYF
. | TRBJ1-5 | . | TRBV20-1 | TGCAGTGCGGTCGGGACACTTGATCAGCCCCAGCATTTT | CSAVGTLDQPQHF
few | TRBJ1-4 | TRBD1 | TRBV5-1 | TGCGCCAGCAGCTTGGATACAGGGGGAGGAGAAAAACTGTTTTTT | CASSLDTGGGEKLFF
. | TRBJ1-4 | . | TRBV7-8 | TGTGCCAGCAGCTTACAGCAGGGGCCGGGGGAAAAACTGTTTTTT | CASSLQQGPGEKLFF
few | TRBJ2-3 | TRBD2 | TRBV2 | TGTGCCAGCACGAGCAGGACTAGCGGGGGCCCTACAACCTTCAATACGCAGTATTTT | CASTSRTSGGPTTFNTQYF
many | TRBJ2-7 | TRBD1 | TRBV7-2 | TGTGCCAGCAGCCCAGGGACAGGGGTTTGGTACGAGCAGTACTTC | CASSPGTGVWYEQYF
. | TRBJ1-5 | TRBD1 | TRBV28 | TGTGCCAGCAGCACCCCGGGACAGTGGAAACAGCCCCAGCATTTT | CASSTPGQWKQPQHF
. | TRBJ2-3 | TRBD2 | TRBV20-1 | TGCAGTGCTACGAAGCGGGGCCTCACAGATACGCAGTATTTT | CSATKRGLTDTQYF
few | TRBJ1-6 | TRBD1 | TRBV7-2 | TGTGCCAGCAGCTTGACAGGGAGTGATTCACCCCTCCACTTT | CASSLTGSDSPLHF
few | TRBJ2-3 | . | TRBV20-1 | TGCAGTGCTACAGTCCCTAGCACAGATACGCAGTATTTT | CSATVPSTDTQYF
. | TRBJ2-2 | . | TRBV4-1 | TGCGCCAGCAGCCAAATGGGAGCGAACACCGGGGAGCTGTTTTTT | CASSQMGANTGELFF
few | TRBJ2-3 | . | TRBV20-1 | TGCAGTGCTGCGGCCCTGGATACGCAGTATTTT | CSAAALDTQYF
. | TRBJ2-7 | . | TRBV12-5 | TGTGCTAGTGGTTTGGTGGCAGGCAGAACCTACGAGCAGTACTTC | CASGLVAGRTYEQYF
. | TRBJ2-1 | . | TRBV28 | TGTGCCAGCAGGGCCCCCGACATTGACAATGAGCAGTTCTTC | CASRAPDIDNEQFF
. | TRBJ2-7 | TRBD1 | TRBV5-1 | TGCGCCAGCAGCTTGGGGACAGGGAACCCCTACGAGCAGTACTTC | CASSLGTGNPYEQYF
few | TRBJ2-7 | TRBD1 | TRBV4-2 | TGTGCCAGCAGCCAAGATGGACAGGGGATCTACGAGCAGTACTTC | CASSQDGQGIYEQYF
. | TRBJ1-3 | . | TRBV6-5 | TGTGCCAGCAGTTACTCCGCGGCCCGCGCTGGAAACACCATATATTTT | CASSYSAARAGNTIYF
few | TRBJ1-5 | . | TRBV12-5 | TGTGCTAGTGGTTTAACAGCTGATCAGCCCCAGCATTTT | CASGLTADQPQHF
few | TRBJ2-3 | . | TRBV3-1 | TGTGCCAGCAGCCACGGGCGAGGGGCGCAGTATTTT | CASSHGRGAQYF
. | TRBJ2-5 | . | TRBV9 | TGTGCCAGCAGCGTAGTAGGGTCAGGGAAAGAGACCCAGTACTTC | CASSVVGSGKETQYF
many | TRBJ2-1 | . | TRBV11-2 | TGTGCCAGCAGCTTAGGAGACTTCACCTCCGGGCAGTTCTTC | CASSLGDFTSGQFF
few | TRBJ2-5 | . | TRBV5-1 | TGCGCCAGCAGCTTGGGGGCCGGGTCAGAGACCCAGTACTTC | CASSLGAGSETQYF
few | TRBJ2-1 | . | TRBV5-4 | TGTGCCAGCAGCTTGGAACAGGGAGGTGAGCAGTTCTTC | CASSLEQGGEQFF
few | TRBJ2-1 | TRBD1 | TRBV10-3 | TGTGCCATCAGTGAGTACCGGGACAGTGAGCAGTTCTTC | CAISEYRDSEQFF
many | TRBJ2-3 | TRBD2 | TRBV5-1 | TGCGCCAGCAGCTTGGATAGCGGGGGCCTCGGAGATACGCAGTATTTT | CASSLDSGGLGDTQYF
many | TRBJ2-7 | . | TRBV7-2 | TGTGCCAGCAGCTTAGACCCAAAGTTCTACGAGCAGTACTTC | CASSLDPKFYEQYF